The next 23 T cell receptor beta chains were all read from a single sample in a study of blood T cell repertoires in COVID-19. Produced via immunoSEQ multiplex PCR; TCRdb's table is partial and in-frame only. This sample has about 270,000 clones, with about nine tenths found just once. The sequenced sample was peripheral blood. These receptors were collected from a woman aged 55 to 70 who had recovered from COVID-19.

The chain couples TRBV15 to TRBJ2-7; D uncertain. There are 14 residues in the CDR3. Trimming took 0 bases from V and 3 from J, leaving 9 bases between them. Per the germline V gene, CDR1 is LNHNV and CDR2 is YYDKDF (reference sequence). DNA of the CDR3: TGTGCCACCAGCAGAGAACGAGACTTCTACGAGCAGTACTTC. This sequence encodes CATSRERDFYEQYF.

This clone occurred once. This chain links TRBV18 with TRBJ1-4, with D possibly matching TRBD1 (5 bases). V was pared by 3 bases and J by 2 bases, with 10 bases between. There are 15 residues in the CDR3. Germline V gene data show CDR1 as KGHSH and CDR2 as LQKENI. The CDR3 is CASSPETATNEKLFF. For the CDR3, the DNA is TGTGCCAGCTCACCGGAGACAGCCACTAATGAAAAACTGTTTTTT.

This chain links TRBV3-1 (or the pseudogene TRBV3-2) with TRBJ2-7, with TRBD1 matching over 7 bases. With V trimmed by 1 base and J by 6 bases, 6 bases remained unmatched. The germline gives CDR1 LGHDT, CDR2 YNNKEL (reference sequence). The CDR3 length is 14 residues. Here the CDR3 reads CASSQVTGKREQYF. CDR3 nucleotides: TGTGCCAGCAGCCAAGTGACAGGGAAACGCGAGCAGTACTTC.

The gene calls are TRBV7-8 and TRBJ1-4; D remains ambiguous. Between the trimmed V and J ends, which lost 8 bases and 6 bases, there was a span of 10 bases. From germline, CDR1 is SGHVS and CDR2 FQNEAQ. The CDR3 totals 12 residues. The CDR3 region is CASSLLYEKLFF. CDR3 bases: TGTGCCAGCTCCCTTTTGTATGAAAAACTGTTTTTT. The full variable domain, in which reference TRBV7-8 and TRBJ1-4 provide the parts outside the CDR3, is GAGVSQSPRYKVAKRGQDVALRCDPISGHVSLFWYQQALGQGPEFLTYFQNEAQLDKSGLPSDRFFAERPEGSVSTLKIQRTQQEDSAVYLCASSLLYEKLFFGSGTQLSVL.

This clone has more than one count but fewer than ten. The rearrangement uses TRBV7-9 and TRBJ2-4, with D unresolved. Germline V gene sequence: CDR1 SEHNR, CDR2 FQNEAQ (reference sequence). With 7 bases removed from V and 0 bases from J, the gap between germline ends came to 7 bases. There are 13 residues in the CDR3. CDR3 nucleotides: TGTGCCAGCACCCCCATAGCCAAAAACATTCAGTACTTC. This codes for CASTPIAKNIQYF.

The chain recombines TRBV15 with TRBJ1-2, with D unresolved. V lost 5 bases and J lost 7, with 23 bases in between. Germline assignment: CDR1 LNHNV and CDR2 YYDKDF (reference sequence). The CDR3 loop spans 16 amino acids. CDR3 loop: CATSHRPLLGIGGYTF. CDR3 bases: TGTGCCACCAGCCATCGACCCTTGCTAGGTATCGGTGGCTACACCTTC.

The rearrangement uses TRBV7-9 and TRBJ2-7; 9 bases fit TRBD2. The CDR3 consists of 15 residues. Germline V gene lookup returns CDR1 SEHNR and CDR2 FQNEAQ (reference sequence). V gave up 1 base and J gave up 12 bases; unmatched junction bases: 13. CDR3: CASSLGLAGARPLYF. CDR3 sequence (DNA): TGTGCCAGCAGCTTAGGATTAGCGGGGGCCCGACCCCTGTACTTC.

The J gene is TRBJ1-3, the V gene TRBV7-3, with D uncertain. The V end lost 1 base, the J end lost 0 bases, and 10 bases lay between the germline ends. This CDR3 comprises 16 residues. Germline CDR1 and CDR2: SGHTA and FQGTGA. DNA for the CDR3: TGTGCCAGCAGCTTAAATCCGGCGGGCTCTGGAAACACCATATATTTT. As protein: CASSLNPAGSGNTIYF.

This clone was found once. CDR3 amino acids: CASSYNPGTGKDTQYF. The CDR3 nucleotides are TGTGCCAGCAGCTACAATCCCGGGACAGGGAAAGATACGCAGTATTTT. This rearrangement joins TRBV7-3 to TRBJ2-3, with 9 nucleotides matching TRBD1. Germline V CDR1 and CDR2: SGHTA, FQGTGA. The V gene end was trimmed by 4 bases and the J gene end by 5 bases; junction bases not matched to a gene: 10. The CDR3 consists of 16 residues. Using reference TRBV7-3 and TRBJ2-3 for the parts outside the CDR3, the full variable domain is GAGVSQTPSNKVTEKGKYVELRCDPISGHTALYWYRQSLGQGPEFLIYFQGTGAADDSGLPNDRFFAVRPEGSVSTLKIQRTERGDSAVYLCASSYNPGTGKDTQYFGPGTRLTVL.

V gene TRBV11-2 combines with J gene TRBJ2-2; D is unclear. Deletions cut 1 base from V and 0 bases from J, with 15 bases between. This CDR3 region has 18 residues. CDR1 is SGHAT and CDR2 is FQNNGV in the germline V gene. CDR3 nucleotide sequence: TGTGCCAGCAGCTTAGGGCTACTACGGCGGACGAACACCGGGGAGCTGTTTTTT. Translated: CASSLGLLRRTNTGELFF.

In its sample, this clone was seen many times. This rearrangement joins TRBV7-9 to TRBJ1-5; TRBD1 might be the D (6 bases). Germline lookup yields CDR1 SEHNR and CDR2 FQNEAQ (reference sequence). V lost 1 base and J 4 bases, leaving 11 bases between the germline ends. The CDR3 spans 15 residues. Here the CDR3 DNA reads TGTGCCAGCAGCTTAGGGGACACAAGTAATCAGCCCCAGCATTTT. Translated: CASSLGDTSNQPQHF.

V is TRBV6-4 and J is TRBJ2-1, with D possibly TRBD2 on 6 matching bases. Trimming took 5 bases from V and 9 from J, leaving 20 bases between them. This CDR3 has 15 amino acids. The V gene's germline CDR1 is MRHNA and CDR2 SNTAGT. The CDR3 spells CASSTEPTGSSEQFF. CDR3 in DNA: TGTGCCAGCAGTACCGAACCGACCGGGAGTAGTGAGCAGTTCTTC.

A few counts support this clone. Germline and junction disagree at one end, which may indicate a read error. V is TRBV5-4 and J is TRBJ1-6; D not certain. This CDR3 comprises 12 residues. The germline V gene encodes CDR1 SGHNT and CDR2 YYREEE (reference sequence). This CDR3 is CASSSFNSPLHF. DNA for the CDR3: TGTGCCAGCAGCTCCTTTAATTCACCCCTCCACTTT.

The chain has TRBV28 and TRBJ1-1; D may be TRBD1 (6 bases). The CDR3 totals 15 residues. Trimming removed 5 bases from V and 4 bases from J, with 17 bases in between. Germline CDR1 reads MDHEN; CDR2 reads SYDVKM. Here the CDR3 reads CASSPTGTSPTEAFF. DNA of the CDR3: TGTGCCAGCAGTCCAACCGGGACAAGCCCCACTGAAGCTTTCTTT.

The chain joins TRBV7-9 to TRBJ2-4; a weak D match, TRBD2 (6 bases). CDR3 length: 15 amino acids. V lost 0 bases to trimming and J lost 4 bases, with 10 bases between them. Germline values: CDR1 SEHNR, CDR2 FQNEAQ (reference sequence). Written as DNA, the CDR3 is TGTGCCAGCAGCTTAGCGGGCCGGGGGAAAAACATTCAGTACTTC. It yields the protein CASSLAGRGKNIQYF.

In its sample, this clone was seen a few times. V gene TRBV2 combines with J gene TRBJ1-6; unclear D gene. Trimming removed 6 bases at V and 3 bases at J, with 18 bases between. The CDR3 runs 17 residues. From germline, CDR1 is SNHLY and CDR2 FYNNEI. CDR3 residues: CASREREEGYYNSPLHF. CDR3 DNA sequence: TGTGCCAGCAGAGAGCGGGAAGAAGGTTACTATAATTCACCCCTCCACTTT.

This chain connects TRBV3-1 (or the pseudogene TRBV3-2) to TRBJ2-2; 8 bases map to TRBD1. CDR3 length: 16 amino acids. Germline CDR1 reads LGHDT; CDR2 reads YNNKEL (reference sequence). Germline trimming cut 8 bases from V and 2 bases from J; bases unmatched to any gene: 10. CDR3 loop: CASGGQVGLNTGELFF. CDR3 nucleotide sequence: TGTGCCAGCGGGGGACAGGTTGGGCTAAACACCGGGGAGCTGTTTTTT.

DNA for the CDR3: TGTGCCATCAGTGGGATAAAGGGGGACAGGGTTGGGGCCAACGTCCTGACTTTC. As protein: CAISGIKGDRVGANVLTF. The genes are TRBV10-3 and TRBJ2-6; 9 positions match TRBD1. The CDR3 spans 18 residues. CDR1 and CDR2 from the germline V gene are ENHRY and SYGVKD. The V segment lost 4 bases and the J segment 3 bases; nucleotides outside the gene matches: 10.

The J gene is TRBJ2-1, the V gene TRBV5-4, with 7 nucleotides matching TRBD2. The germline V gene encodes CDR1 SGHNT and CDR2 YYREEE (reference sequence). V gave up 0 bases and J gave up 5 bases; unmatched junction bases: 2. CDR3 length: 14 residues. The DNA of the CDR3 is TGTGCCAGCAGCTTGGGACGGGGGGACAATGAGCAGTTCTTC. Protein sequence: CASSLGRGDNEQFF.

V is TRBV6-5 and J is TRBJ1-1, with 9 nucleotides matching TRBD1. With V trimmed by 3 bases and J by 7 bases, 6 bases remained unmatched. This CDR3 contains 14 residues. Germline values: CDR1 MNHEY, CDR2 SVGAGI. The CDR3 here is CASSYLDRGDEAFF. The CDR3 DNA reads TGTGCCAGCAGTTATCTGGACAGGGGAGATGAAGCTTTCTTT.

The rearrangement links TRBV6-4 to TRBJ2-3; 14 bases fit TRBD2. Looked up from germline, CDR1 is MRHNA and CDR2 is SNTAGT. V gave up 8 bases and J gave up 2 bases; unmatched junction bases: 6. CDR3 length: 16 amino acids. CDR3 residues: CASARTSGGITDTQYF. The CDR3 DNA sequence: TGTGCCAGCGCTCGGACTAGCGGGGGGATCACAGATACGCAGTATTTT.

This chain connects TRBV5-1 to TRBJ1-3; maybe TRBD1 (6 bases). V was clipped by 2 bases and J by 1 base, with 10 bases between them. CDR1 and CDR2 (germline): SGHRS, YFSETQ. The CDR3 is 15 residues long. CDR3 in amino acids: CASSLAGASGNTIYF. CDR3 nucleotide sequence: TGCGCCAGCAGCTTAGCAGGGGCTTCTGGAAACACCATATATTTT.

This clone was recorded once. The J gene is TRBJ2-7, the V gene TRBV27; 11 nucleotides align to TRBD1. Per the germline V gene, CDR1 is MNHEY and CDR2 is SMNVEV (reference sequence). The CDR3 has 14 residues. The V and J ends lost 11 bases and 4 bases, in that order; junction bases with no gene match: 10. The CDR3 DNA reads as TGTGCCTCTCGCGCTGGACAGGGGGCGTACGAGCAGTACTTC. It translates to CASRAGQGAYEQYF.